This TCR beta chain was found in a study of T cell responses to AZD1222 COVID-19 vaccine. Points from the study as a whole: Spike-specific TCR breadth and depth were elevated following two AZD1222 doses. The study found vaccine-associated CD4 TCRs spanning spike, dominant at 160-218 and 743-854. Females outnumbered males among donors, who were mostly white British; clonal diversity was possibly underestimated.

On this clone: The target antigen is unknown.

Data came from immunoSEQ multiplex PCR; TCRdb stores just in-frame clones and leaves some out. The profile shows fewer than 150,000 clones, over 90% of them singletons. There are 15 residues in the CDR3. V dropped 6 bases and J dropped 1 base, with 15 bases sitting between them. The germline V gene has CDR1 KGHSH and CDR2 LQKENI. The chain combines TRBV18 with TRBJ1-1; no firm D call. The clonotype comes from an adult in good health. The sequencing used peripheral blood, collected on day 0 of AZD1222 vaccination. The CDR3 loop is CASSQADIRNTEAFF. The CDR3 nucleotides read TGTGCCAGCTCCCAAGCTGACATACGGAACACTGAAGCTTTCTTT.